A selection of T cell receptor beta chains follows, all from one sample in a study of blood T cell repertoires in COVID-19. Produced via immunoSEQ multiplex PCR; TCRdb's table is partial and in-frame only. The data show more than 100,000 clones, 80% to 90% seen once. The specimen sequenced was peripheral blood. Receptors were obtained from a woman aged 70 to 79 with acute or convalescent COVID-19. The CDR3 runs from the conserved cysteine through the conserved F or W.

>TRBJ1-1|TRBV19
CASSIYFGVEGTEAFF
>TRBJ2-3|TRBV15
CATSREQGSTDTQYF
>TRBJ2-1|TRBV6-5
CASRSRDREHNEQFF
>TRBJ2-3|TRBV7-9
CASSSGQSNTDTQYF
>TRBJ2-1|TRBV28
CASSPGLAGASSEQFF
>TRBJ1-2|TRBV19
CASSSIPQGNYGYTF
>TRBJ1-5|TRBV19
CASSIFSGGSQPQHF
>TRBJ1-2|TRBV12-3/TRBV12-4
CASSSGVYGYTF
>TRBJ2-1|TRBV5-4
CASSPGETSHVNEQFF
>TRBJ2-3|TRBV21-1
CASSEHRVF
>TRBJ2-6|TRBV5-1
CASSLNGELSGANVLTF
>TRBJ1-6|TRBV4-1
CASSQPGQSSSYNSPLHF
>TRBJ1-5|TRBV5-5
CASSYSPSDRWNQPQHF
>TRBJ2-3|TRBV24-1
CATSDFSMTSGGRDTQYF
>TRBJ1-3|TRBV28
CASSFSSGNTIYF
>TRBJ2-2|TRBV23-1
CASSRSLQGASGELFF
>TRBJ1-1|TRBV4-2
CASSQDRLSEAFF
>TRBJ1-6|TRBV28
CASSLRATGHNSPLHF
>TRBJ1-5|TRBV28
CASTGRSNQPQHF
>TRBJ1-6|TRBV27
CASSFGQGASNSPLHF
>TRBJ2-1|TRBV29-1
CSASGTGGSYNEQFF
>TRBJ1-2|TRBV7-9
CASSLLADRNYGYTF
>TRBJ2-1|TRBV4-1
CASSQDWGRAANEQFF
>TRBJ1-3|TRBV2
CASSAGTGVKGSSGNTIYF
>TRBJ1-3|TRBV4-1
CASSPGGGRGTGNTIYF